This T cell receptor (beta chain) was recovered during a study of beta chain features in type 1 diabetes. Study results and caveats: Moderately but significantly shorter TCRB CDR3s were found in Type 1 diabetes patients in all four CD4+ subsets. A pattern of fewer insertions and more deletions at VDJ junctions was seen in type 1 diabetes patients.

Turning to this clone: The antigen is unknown. Other DNA sequences in the same sample also yield this CDR3.

Investigators reverse transcribed all isolated RNA, so they sequenced expressed TCRB transcripts. Sequencing was performed with immunoSEQ multiplex PCR; in TCRdb, only in-frame clones are kept and a portion is missing. The sample comprises 300,000 to 350,000 clones, less than 15% of which are singletons, and over 0.014% rests with the top ten. The source material was naive CD4+ T cells from blood. The sequence came from a woman younger than 35 with type 1 diabetes.

In DNA, the CDR3 is TGTGCCAGCTCACTAGCGGGGGACTACAATGAGCAGTTCTTC. The encoded protein is CASSLAGDYNEQFF. The gene calls are TRBV18 and TRBJ2-1; 9 bases map to TRBD2. Unmatched junction bases numbered 1, after V lost 4 bases and J lost 3 bases. This CDR3 is 14 amino acids long. Germline V gene sequence: CDR1 KGHSH, CDR2 LQKENI.